The source of this T cell receptor beta chain is a study of CD8+ T cells in alopecia areata. Note on this clone: Its cognate antigen is unknown.

Sequencing templates came from extracted RNA that was reverse transcribed into cDNA. The protocol was immunoSEQ multiplex PCR, while the TCRdb copy is restricted to in-frame clones and leaves out a portion. The sample contains roughly 200,000 clones, roughly three fifths of which appear only once. PBMCs yielded sorted CD4+ and CD8+ T cells. CDR1 is MGHRA, CDR2 YSYEKL, per germline. The V and J ends lost 4 bases and 11 bases, in that order; junction bases with no gene match: 6. The CDR3 is 12 residues long. The study's findings and limits: Possibly as an HLA-related effect, TCR sharing across patients appeared less clear than in mice. The study found higher clonality in lesional than normal scalp, especially in alopecia totalis/universalis. There were also resident alphabeta T cells of normal skin sequenced in scalp samples.

The receptor was isolated from a human donor in good health. The rearrangement joins TRBV4-1 to TRBJ2-5, with 8 nucleotides matching TRBD1. The sequenced sample was CD8+ T cells sorted from blood. The CDR3 reads CASSPTGGEQYF. The CDR3 DNA reads TGCGCCAGCAGCCCAACAGGGGGTGAGCAGTACTTC.